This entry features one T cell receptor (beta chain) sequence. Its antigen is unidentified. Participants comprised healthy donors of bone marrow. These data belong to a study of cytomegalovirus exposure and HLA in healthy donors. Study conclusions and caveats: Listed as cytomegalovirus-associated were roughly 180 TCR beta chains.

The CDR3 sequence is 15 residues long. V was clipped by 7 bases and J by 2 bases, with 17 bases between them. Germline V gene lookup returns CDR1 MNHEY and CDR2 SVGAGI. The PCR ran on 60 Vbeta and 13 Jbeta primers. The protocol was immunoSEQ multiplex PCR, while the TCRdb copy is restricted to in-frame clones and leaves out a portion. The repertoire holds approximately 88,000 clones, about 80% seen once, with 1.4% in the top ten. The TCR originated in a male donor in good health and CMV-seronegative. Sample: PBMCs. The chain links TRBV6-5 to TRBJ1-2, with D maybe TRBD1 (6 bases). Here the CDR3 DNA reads TGTGCCAGCAACCCGACAGGAGGTGTGAACTATGGCTACACCTTC. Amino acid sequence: CASNPTGGVNYGYTF.